The clone carrying this T cell receptor (beta chain) was found many times. What it binds is unknown. With two-round multiplex PCR, TCR beta CDR3 sequences were amplified from genomic DNA. It was primers specific to each TRBV and TRBJ gene that first-round PCR used. TCRdb re-called the multiplex PCR reads with MiXCR, one entry per CDR3 protein. The sample lists roughly 29,000 distinct CDR3 sequences; around a third were seen once. The data are from a study of prognosis after radiotherapy for stage I lung cancer. Study-level findings and limits: In patients with versus without metastases, TRBV and TRBJ gene usage reportedly differed.

V shed 1 base and J shed 2 bases, with 8 bases lying between them. This CDR3 region has 14 residues. The germline V gene encodes CDR1 MGHDK and CDR2 SYGVNS. The chain links TRBV25-1 to TRBJ2-5; D gene unclear. The clonotype was recovered from a donor over 45 with non-small cell lung cancer. The sample consisted of PBMCs, taken before or after stereotactic body radiation therapy (not recorded which). The CDR3 loop is CASSEFRSQETQYF. The CDR3 nucleotides read TGTGCCAGCAGTGAATTCCGCAGTCAAGAGACCCAGTACTTC.